The rows below give T cell receptor beta chains drawn from one sample of a study of T cell responses to AZD1222 COVID-19 vaccine. Profiling relied on immunoSEQ multiplex PCR, and the TCRdb table lists in-frame clones only, not all of them. The table shows about 140,000 clones, with around 92% occurring only once. The sample here was peripheral blood, taken 28 days after the second AZD1222 dose. Receptor source: an adult who received the AZD1222 COVID-19 vaccine. The conserved cysteine and the conserved F or W are not part of the CDR3 here. Not all rows give a size; the values are once, few, many and, for expanded clones, a class.

j_call clone_size v_call cdr3_aa
TRBJ2-7 NA TRBV29-1 SARVTSYEQY
TRBJ1-1 NA TRBV9 ASSVAAGGIVGTEAF
TRBJ2-6 NA TRBV30 AWSELGANVLT
TRBJ1-5 NA TRBV6-1 ASSAQGQPQH
TRBJ2-5 once TRBV19 ASSKDTQETQY
TRBJ2-2 NA TRBV3-1/TRBV3-2 ASSQAGGHRGGELF
TRBJ2-7 NA TRBV5-3 ARSLAEGLLSYEQY
TRBJ2-1 NA TRBV3-1/TRBV3-2 ASSHPSGRGF
TRBJ2-2 NA TRBV2 ASSDYRTGELF
TRBJ2-2 NA TRBV5-4 ASSLVGAFNTGELF
TRBJ1-3 NA TRBV6-5 ASTYRVAGNTIY
TRBJ2-7 NA TRBV7-9 ASSAGSYEQY
TRBJ1-6 few TRBV4-3 ASKGTDNSPLH
TRBJ1-6 once TRBV27 ASSFPRDRDNSPLH
TRBJ1-2 NA TRBV4-3 ASSQDLWAETGGDGYT
TRBJ2-7 NA TRBV29-1 SVKRDRGSYEQY
TRBJ2-2 NA TRBV3-1/TRBV3-2 ASSPQGTGELF
TRBJ1-2 once TRBV4-2 ASSQVRGQGYT
TRBJ1-2 NA TRBV2 ASSERGRNYGYT
TRBJ2-2 NA TRBV4-2 ASSQEANTGELF
TRBJ2-1 NA TRBV28 ASSRHANEQF
TRBJ1-6 NA TRBV5-5 ASSLGPGDSPLH
TRBJ1-5 NA TRBV19 ASSVDSNQPQH
TRBJ2-7 NA TRBV4-1 ASSQEEAGEQY
TRBJ1-1 NA TRBV7-3 ASSLKGYEAF
TRBJ2-7 NA TRBV5-1 ASSTDQGVYEQY
TRBJ1-3 few TRBV25-1 ASSDFGQANTIY
TRBJ2-5 NA TRBV28 ASRGSGAVQY
TRBJ1-1 NA TRBV2 ASRPRGNQEAF
TRBJ1-5 NA TRBV3-1/TRBV3-2 ASSQGTGRQPQH
TRBJ2-1 NA TRBV5-6 ASSLGPPDNEQF
TRBJ2-2 NA TRBV19 ASNYKGHGELF
TRBJ1-2 few TRBV24-1 ATSDPGYGYGYT
TRBJ2-1 NA TRBV7-6 ASSQREGYNEQF
TRBJ1-1 NA TRBV5-1 ASSIPGTDEAF
TRBJ2-2 NA TRBV20-1 SASQGLTSHFLNTGELF
TRBJ2-1 NA TRBV9 ASSVAGGTFYNEQF
TRBJ1-5 NA TRBV7-9 ASSPGYNSNQPQH
TRBJ1-3 NA TRBV28 ASRSPKAGSGNTIY
TRBJ2-3 NA TRBV5-1 ASSLAVGSDTDTQY
TRBJ1-2 NA TRBV5-1 ASSRDLSGYT
TRBJ2-2 NA TRBV21-1 ASSKGGQGDGELF
TRBJ1-5 once TRBV27 ASSSINSNQPQH
TRBJ2-7 NA TRBV7-8 ASSPPVRAYEQY
TRBJ1-5 NA TRBV5-1 ASSIQGRRDQPQH
TRBJ1-1 NA TRBV4-2 ASSPRGMNTEAF
TRBJ1-4 NA TRBV6-1 ASSEAPGTGGEKLF
TRBJ1-2 NA TRBV28 ASSWGGNYGYT
TRBJ2-5 NA TRBV5-1 ASSLGGTGPYQETQY
TRBJ2-2 NA TRBV9 ASSVGFRSTGELF
TRBJ2-3 NA TRBV19 ASSTAGASTDTQY
TRBJ1-3 NA TRBV6-5 ASRLHAGNTIY
TRBJ1-1 NA TRBV6-5 ATQTGTEAF
TRBJ2-7 NA TRBV5-5 ASSLLIFYEQY
TRBJ2-1 NA TRBV7-8 ASSLGYSGRLDEQF